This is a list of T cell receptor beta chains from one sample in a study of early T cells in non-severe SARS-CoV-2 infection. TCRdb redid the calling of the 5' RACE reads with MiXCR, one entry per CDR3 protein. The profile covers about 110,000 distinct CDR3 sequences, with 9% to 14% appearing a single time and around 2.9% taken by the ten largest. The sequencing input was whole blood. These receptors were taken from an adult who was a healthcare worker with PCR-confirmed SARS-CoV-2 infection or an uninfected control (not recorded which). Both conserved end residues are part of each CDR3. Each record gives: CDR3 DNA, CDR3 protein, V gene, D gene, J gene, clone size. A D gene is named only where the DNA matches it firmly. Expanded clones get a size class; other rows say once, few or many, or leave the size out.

TGTGCCAGCAGGACCAGGGGGCGCGGCACACCCCTCCACTTT,CASRTRGRGTPLHF,TRBV6-5,TRBD1,TRBJ1-6,many
TGTGCCAGCAGCTTAGCACCGGGTATCTACGAGCAGTACTTC,CASSLAPGIYEQYF,TRBV7-9,NA,TRBJ2-7,few
TGTGCCAGCAGTTTGTCCGGGACTGGAAACACCATATATTTT,CASSLSGTGNTIYF,TRBV12-3/TRBV12-4,NA,TRBJ1-3,many
TGTGCCAGCAGCCGTGAAGGGTACACTGAAGCTTTCTTT,CASSREGYTEAFF,TRBV7-2,NA,TRBJ1-1,many
TGTGCCAGCAGCCCGGGAACGGGATACTACGAGCAGTACTTC,CASSPGTGYYEQYF,TRBV14,NA,TRBJ2-7,few
TGTGCCAGCAGCTTGAGCGGCGGGGGAGGCTCCTACAATGAGCAGTTCTTC,CASSLSGGGGSYNEQFF,TRBV7-6,TRBD2,TRBJ2-1,NA
TGTGCCAGCTCAATTCTCGGGACAGGGGACACTGAAGCTTTCTTT,CASSILGTGDTEAFF,TRBV18,TRBD1,TRBJ1-1,NA
TGTGCCAGCAGCCAAGGGACTTACACCGGGGAGCTGTTTTTT,CASSQGTYTGELFF,TRBV3-1,NA,TRBJ2-2,few
TGTGCCAGCAGTGAGGACAGGATGAATTATGGCTACACCTTC,CASSEDRMNYGYTF,TRBV2,TRBD1,TRBJ1-2,NA
TGTGCCAGCCAGCTTAGTGGGGCGGGATTCAACTACGAGCAGTACTTC,CASQLSGAGFNYEQYF,TRBV27,NA,TRBJ2-7,NA
TGTGCCAGCAGCTTCTTTCGGGGACTGGACACGACCTACGAGCAGTACTTC,CASSFFRGLDTTYEQYF,TRBV5-4,NA,TRBJ2-7,NA
TGTGCCAGCAGCGTAGATGGGGGATACGAGCAGTACTTC,CASSVDGGYEQYF,TRBV9,NA,TRBJ2-7,many
TGTGCCAGCAGTTTATTGGCGGTTATCAGATCGGAAAAACTGTTTTTT,CASSLLAVIRSEKLFF,TRBV12-3/TRBV12-4,NA,TRBJ1-4,NA
TGTGCCAGCAGCCGAGCGGCCTCCTACAATGAGCAGTTCTTC,CASSRAASYNEQFF,TRBV3-1,NA,TRBJ2-1,NA
TGTGCCAGCAGCTCCAGGGGGCCCGAAGCCAAGCAGTACTTC,CASSSRGPEAKQYF,TRBV7-9,TRBD1,TRBJ2-7,medium-sized
TGTGCCAGCAGCTTAGCCGGGGAGCTGTTTTTT,CASSLAGELFF,TRBV7-9,NA,TRBJ2-2,many
TGTGCCAGCAGCTGGCCCCCCGGGACTAGCGGGAGCTACGAGCAGTACTTC,CASSWPPGTSGSYEQYF,TRBV11-2,TRBD2,TRBJ2-7,few
TGTGCCAGCAGTGAAGGCCAGGGACACCAGCCCCAGCATTTT,CASSEGQGHQPQHF,TRBV6-1,NA,TRBJ1-5,NA
TGCAGTGCTACTAGGGACTCTGAAAACACCATATATTTT,CSATRDSENTIYF,TRBV20-1,NA,TRBJ1-3,NA
TGTGCCAGCAGCCCTAAACTAGCGGGAGGGTACAATGAGCAGTTCTTC,CASSPKLAGGYNEQFF,TRBV12-3/TRBV12-4,TRBD2,TRBJ2-1,few
TGTGCCTGGAGTAGACCAGGCCAGCCCCAGCATTTT,CAWSRPGQPQHF,TRBV30,NA,TRBJ1-5,NA
TGTGCCAGCAGCTCTCGGTCCGCCTACGCCACAGATACGCAGTATTTT,CASSSRSAYATDTQYF,TRBV13,NA,TRBJ2-3,many
TGCGCCAGCAGTGAGTTCGGGGATCAGCCCCAGCATTTT,CASSEFGDQPQHF,TRBV10-1,NA,TRBJ1-5,NA
TGTGCCAGCAGCTTAACCCCGGATAGCGGGAGTGGCAGAGACTTC,CASSLTPDSGSGRDF,TRBV7-3,TRBD2,TRBJ2-7,many
TGTGCCAGCAACGCACACCACCTTGGGGCTGAAGCTTTCTTT,CASNAHHLGAEAFF,TRBV6-1,NA,TRBJ1-1,few
TGCAGTGCTAGAGATTCGTGGCAGGGGCCCGAGCAGTACTTC,CSARDSWQGPEQYF,TRBV20-1,NA,TRBJ2-7,few
TGCGCCAGCAGAATTTGGACAGGGGATACCTACGAGCAGTACTTC,CASRIWTGDTYEQYF,TRBV5-1,TRBD1,TRBJ2-7,NA
TGTGCCAGCAGCACAGGGACAGGCCTCACAGATACGCAGTATTTT,CASSTGTGLTDTQYF,TRBV9,TRBD1,TRBJ2-3,many
TGTGCCAGCAGTGACTCGACCGGGGAGCTGTTTTTT,CASSDSTGELFF,TRBV6-4,NA,TRBJ2-2,many
TGTGCCAGCAGCGTAGAGCCGGGGGCGAACTTTGGCTACACCTTC,CASSVEPGANFGYTF,TRBV9,NA,TRBJ1-2,many
TGTGCCACCATGGCGACAGGGGGCAATCAGCCCCAGCATTTT,CATMATGGNQPQHF,TRBV24-1,TRBD1,TRBJ1-5,many
TGTGCCAGCAGCCAAGTATTGGTCCAGGGACCAGATACGCAGTATTTT,CASSQVLVQGPDTQYF,TRBV3-1,NA,TRBJ2-3,few
TGTGCCAGCAGCTTAGGGCCGGGACAGGGGCAATCCTACAATGAGCAGTTCTTC,CASSLGPGQGQSYNEQFF,TRBV7-9,TRBD1,TRBJ2-1,NA
TGCGCCAGCAGCCCAATTGCGCAGGCTGAAGCTTTCTTT,CASSPIAQAEAFF,TRBV4-1,NA,TRBJ1-1,few
TGTGCCAGCAGTCCTCGAGAAGGCACTGAAGCTTTCTTT,CASSPREGTEAFF,TRBV6-6,NA,TRBJ1-1,many
TGTGCCAGCAGTTACAAGCGGTCCGAGACCACAGATACGCAGTATTTT,CASSYKRSETTDTQYF,TRBV6-2/TRBV6-3,NA,TRBJ2-3,NA
TGCGCCAGCAGCTTGGGGGACAGGGCCCCCAACACTTATGGCTACACCTTC,CASSLGDRAPNTYGYTF,TRBV5-1,TRBD1,TRBJ1-2,many
TGTGCCAGCTCACCACACCCTAGCGGGGAGAACATTCAGTACTTC,CASSPHPSGENIQYF,TRBV18,TRBD2,TRBJ2-4,NA
TGTGCCAGCATCGGAGCAGGGAGGAAAAATGAGCAGTTCTTC,CASIGAGRKNEQFF,TRBV6-6,NA,TRBJ2-1,few
TGTGCCAGCATGTGGACAGGGGGATCAACGCAGTATTTT,CASMWTGGSTQYF,TRBV6-5,TRBD1,TRBJ2-3,NA
TGTGCCAGCAGCCCCGGACAGTGGAATGAGCAGTTCTTC,CASSPGQWNEQFF,TRBV7-8,NA,TRBJ2-1,many
TGTGCCAGCAGCCCCTCAGGACTAGCGCTCACAGATACGCAGTATTTT,CASSPSGLALTDTQYF,TRBV11-2,TRBD2,TRBJ2-3,NA
TGTGCCTGGAGGGGAACGACAGGGGCCCGGCCCGTCAGCCGGGAAAAACTGTTTTTT,CAWRGTTGARPVSREKLFF,TRBV30,TRBD1,TRBJ1-4,NA
TGCAGCGCGGGGAGGGGACAGGGGACGGAGACCCAGTACTTC,CSAGRGQGTETQYF,TRBV29-1,TRBD1,TRBJ2-5,many
TGTGCCAGCAGCTCCATGACTAGCGGGAGGAAACCCGGGGAGCTGTTTTTT,CASSSMTSGRKPGELFF,TRBV5-4,TRBD2,TRBJ2-2,NA
TGTGCCAGCAGCTCACAGGGGAGGAACACTGAAGCTTTCTTT,CASSSQGRNTEAFF,TRBV7-8,TRBD1,TRBJ1-1,few
TGTGCCAGCAGCTCCTCGTCCCCCGGGGATACGCAGTATTTT,CASSSSSPGDTQYF,TRBV7-8,NA,TRBJ2-3,NA
TGCAGTGCCGAAAGGGCAGGGGCCAACGTCCTGACTTTC,CSAERAGANVLTF,TRBV20-1,NA,TRBJ2-6,many
TGTGCCAGCAGCCCTGGGACACGCCTTGGGTACTCCTACGAGCAGTACTTC,CASSPGTRLGYSYEQYF,TRBV14,NA,TRBJ2-7,many
TGCAGTGCTACAGCTAGCGGGGGGATCACAGATACGCAGTATTTT,CSATASGGITDTQYF,TRBV20-1,TRBD2,TRBJ2-3,few
TGCGCCACTGGGGGAGAAGGGGGCACAGATACGCAGTATTTT,CATGGEGGTDTQYF,TRBV10-2,NA,TRBJ2-3,NA
TGTGCCAGCAGCCCCACGGGGACGGATGACAATCAGCCCCAGCATTTT,CASSPTGTDDNQPQHF,TRBV21-1,NA,TRBJ1-5,NA
TGTGCCAGCAGCTTCCGGGATCCCAATGAGCAGTTCTTC,CASSFRDPNEQFF,TRBV7-9,NA,TRBJ2-1,few
TGTGCCAGCAGTTGGACAGGGACTCAGCCCCAGCATTTT,CASSWTGTQPQHF,TRBV28,TRBD1,TRBJ1-5,many
TGTGCCAGTATTTTCTTCGCAGATACGCAGTATTTT,CASIFFADTQYF,TRBV2,NA,TRBJ2-3,few
TGTGCCAGCAGCTTGTGGGTAGCGGGAGGGCCCGGGGAGCTGTTTTTT,CASSLWVAGGPGELFF,TRBV5-5,TRBD2,TRBJ2-2,NA
TGCAGTGCTAGCCAGACTAGTGGCGGGTTCTTC,CSASQTSGGFF,TRBV20-1,NA,TRBJ2-1,NA
TGTGCCTGGAGTCCCGGCCCCGGCACTGAAGCTTTCTTT,CAWSPGPGTEAFF,TRBV30,NA,TRBJ1-1,NA
TGTGCCAGCAGTGAACAGGACCTTGGTCATCAGCCCCAGCATTTT,CASSEQDLGHQPQHF,TRBV2,NA,TRBJ1-5,many
TGTGCCAGCAGTGAGGCTGTCAGGGCCGCCTATGGCTACACCTTC,CASSEAVRAAYGYTF,TRBV2,NA,TRBJ1-2,NA